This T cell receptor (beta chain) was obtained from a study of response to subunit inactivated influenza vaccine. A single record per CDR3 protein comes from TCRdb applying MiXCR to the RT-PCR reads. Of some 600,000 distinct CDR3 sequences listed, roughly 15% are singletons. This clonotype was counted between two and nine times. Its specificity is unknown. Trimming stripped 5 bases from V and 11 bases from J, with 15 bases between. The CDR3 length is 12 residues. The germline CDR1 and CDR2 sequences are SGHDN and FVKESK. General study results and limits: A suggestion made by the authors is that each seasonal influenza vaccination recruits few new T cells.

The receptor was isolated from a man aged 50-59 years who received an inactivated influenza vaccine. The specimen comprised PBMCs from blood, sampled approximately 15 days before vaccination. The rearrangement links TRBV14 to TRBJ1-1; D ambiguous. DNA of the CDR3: TGTGCCAGCAGCGTCAATGGAGGAAGGGCTTTCTTT. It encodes CASSVNGGRAFF.